These 10 T cell receptor beta chains were sequenced from one sample in a study of blood T cells in healthy people across ages. A J-beta primer mix and a sample-barcoded 5' primer were used in a second PCR of roughly 6 to 12 cycles. TCRdb independently ran MiXCR on the 5' RACE reads; one entry per CDR3 protein. The table shows approximately 780,000 distinct CDR3 sequences, with around 25% occurring only once. The sample also formed part of further work on T cells of mothers and their children.

Sequenced input: blood. The origin of the receptors is a boy under 18 in good health.

This clonotype has only a few counts. The chain has TRBV5-1 and TRBJ1-1; no clear D gene. This CDR3 has 16 amino acids. Trimming removed 4 bases from V and 2 bases from J, with 18 bases in between. Germline CDR1 and CDR2: SGHRS and YFSETQ. The CDR3 DNA reads TGCGCCAGCAGCCGTAGTGGGGTGGGAGATAACACTGAAGCTTTCTTT. It encodes CASSRSGVGDNTEAFF. The full variable domain, completed using reference TRBV5-1 and TRBJ1-1, is KAGVTQTPRYLIKTRGQQVTLSCSPISGHRSVSWYQQTPGQGLQFLFEYFSETQRNKGNFPGRFSGRQFSNSRSEMNVSTLELGDSALYLCASSRSGVGDNTEAFFGQGTRLTVV.

V and J are TRBV5-4 and TRBJ2-4; 7 bases line up with TRBD2. The CDR3 runs 16 residues. CDR1 is SGHNT, CDR2 YYREEE, per germline (reference sequence). Trimming at V came to 0 bases and at J to 5 bases, leaving 8 bases not matched to a gene. This CDR3 reads CASSLAGMAGENIQYF. The CDR3 DNA reads TGTGCCAGCAGCTTGGCAGGTATGGCGGGAGAAAACATTCAGTACTTC.

The chain recombines TRBV12-3 or TRBV12-4 with TRBJ1-1, with 7 bases aligning to TRBD1. V shed 4 bases and J 0 bases; nucleotides not matched to a gene: 17. This CDR3 region has 19 residues. CDR3 sequence reads: CASSSSFPRQGLMNTEAFF. The CDR3 nucleotides are TGTGCCAGCAGTTCCTCCTTTCCTCGACAGGGCTTAATGAACACTGAAGCTTTCTTT.

This clonotype was seen once. This chain joins TRBV5-1 and TRBJ1-2; D is perhaps TRBD1 (6 bases). Between the trimmed V and J ends, which lost 1 base and 1 base, there was a span of 11 bases. The CDR3 totals 15 residues. Germline V lookup: CDR1 SGHRS, CDR2 YFSETQ. The CDR3 sequence: CASSLYSDSNYGYTF. In DNA, the CDR3 is TGCGCCAGCAGCTTGTATTCGGACAGTAACTATGGCTACACCTTC. The whole variable domain, filled in from reference TRBV5-1 and TRBJ1-2, reads KAGVTQTPRYLIKTRGQQVTLSCSPISGHRSVSWYQQTPGQGLQFLFEYFSETQRNKGNFPGRFSGRQFSNSRSEMNVSTLELGDSALYLCASSLYSDSNYGYTFGSGTRLTVV.

This rearrangement joins TRBV20-1 to TRBJ2-5; possibly TRBD1 for D (6 bases). The germline V gene encodes CDR1 DFQATT and CDR2 SNEGSKA (reference sequence). The CDR3 is 15 amino acids. The V end lost 0 bases, the J end lost 1 base, and 12 bases lay between the germline ends. The CDR3 is CSARDPAGVQETQYF. The CDR3 DNA sequence: TGCAGTGCTAGAGATCCCGCAGGGGTCCAAGAGACCCAGTACTTC.

The chain has TRBV3-1 and TRBJ2-3; D could derive from TRBD1 or TRBD2 (6 bases each). This CDR3 has 16 residues. Germline assignment: CDR1 LGHDT and CDR2 YNNKEL (reference sequence). Between the trimmed V and J ends, which lost 0 bases and 6 bases, there was a span of 16 bases. DNA for the CDR3: TGTGCCAGCAGCCAAGATCTTGGGGGGCTTTTGGATACGCAGTATTTT. Translated, it gives CASSQDLGGLLDTQYF.

This sequence joins TRBV28 and TRBJ2-3; either TRBD1 or TRBD2 may fit D (5 bases each). The V end was cut by 3 bases, the J end by 6 bases, with 22 bases between. The CDR3 extends over 17 amino acids. Germline assignment: CDR1 MDHEN and CDR2 SYDVKM. CDR3 region: CASSFRGAAHRGDTQYF. The CDR3 bases are TGTGCCAGCAGTTTTAGGGGCGCAGCTCACCGAGGGGATACGCAGTATTTT.

The rearrangement links TRBV12-3 or TRBV12-4 to TRBJ2-5, with D tentatively TRBD1 (6 bases). TRBJ2-7 explains the end of the DNA better; the J call may be wrong. The CDR3 totals 13 residues. The CDR3 protein is CASPSGTSYEQYF. CDR3 coding DNA: TGTGCCAGCCCCTCCGGGACAAGCTACGAGCAGTACTTC.

About this clonotype itself: A junction end diverges from the germline sequence, so it may reflect a read error. The chain combines TRBV5-1 with TRBJ2-6; possibly TRBD2 for D (5 bases). Germline assignment: CDR1 SGHRS and CDR2 YFSETQ. The CDR3 has 17 residues. CDR3 loop: CASSLTRGPGNGNVRTF. The CDR3 DNA sequence: TGCGCCAGCAGCCTGACGAGAGGGCCCGGTAATGGCAACGTCCGGACTTTC. Using reference TRBV5-1 and TRBJ2-6 for the parts outside the CDR3, the full variable domain is KAGVTQTPRYLIKTRGQQVTLSCSPISGHRSVSWYQQTPGQGLQFLFEYFSETQRNKGNFPGRFSGRQFSNSRSEMNVSTLELGDSALYLCASSLTRGPGNGNVRTFGAGSRLTVL.

The gene calls are TRBV28 and TRBJ2-5, with D perhaps given as TRBD1 or TRBD2 (5 bases each). The ends were cut back, 2 bases at V and 5 bases at J, with 18 bases in the middle. CDR1 is MDHEN, CDR2 SYDVKM, per germline. This CDR3 is built from 16 residues. Written as DNA, the CDR3 is TGTGCCAGCAGTTTAATCGCGACAGAGGGTGAGGAGACCCAGTACTTC. Amino acid sequence: CASSLIATEGEETQYF.